One and the same sample provided the 5 T cell receptor beta chains below, sequenced in a study of control samples from healthy donors and cancer patients. Repertoires were generated with immunoSEQ multiplex PCR, while TCRdb's copy carries only in-frame clones and drops some. The sample holds 65,000 to 90,000 clones, approximately 94% seen once. The specimen was blood. These receptors originate from a woman in her 30s in good health.

The chain carries TRBV4-2 and TRBJ1-4; 9 bases are shared with TRBD1. CDR3 size: 16 residues. With 2 bases clipped from V and 5 bases from J, the junction kept 6 bases outside the gene matches. Germline V gene data show CDR1 as LGHNA and CDR2 as YNFKEQ. CDR3 residues: CASSQNSGTGNEKLFF. CDR3 nucleotide sequence: TGTGCCAGCAGCCAAAATTCCGGGACAGGGAATGAAAAACTGTTTTTT.

The chain combines TRBV19 with TRBJ1-5; D might be TRBD1 (5 bases). Trimming shortened V by 3 bases and J by 15 bases, and 15 bases separated the two germline ends. The CDR3 spans 12 residues. Germline V gene data show CDR1 as LNHDA and CDR2 as SQIVND (reference sequence). This CDR3 is CASSILVGVWHF. The CDR3 nucleotides are TGTGCCAGTAGTATTCTAGTGGGGGTCTGGCATTTT. The full variable domain, with the rest looked up from reference TRBV19 and TRBJ1-5, is DGGITQSPKYLFRKEGQNVTLSCEQNLNHDAMYWYRQDPGQGLRLIYYSQIVNDFQKGDIAEGYSVSREKKESFPLTVTSAQKNPTAFYLCASSILVGVWHFGDGTRLSIL.

The rearrangement links TRBV25-1 to TRBJ2-2, with 9 bases that match TRBD1. J was trimmed by 5 bases and V by 4 bases; bases with no gene match: 5. The CDR3 is 15 residues long. Germline CDR1 and CDR2: MGHDK and SYGVNS. The CDR3: CASSGETGGTGELFF. The DNA of the CDR3 is TGTGCCAGCAGTGGGGAGACAGGGGGTACCGGGGAGCTGTTTTTT.

V gene TRBV19 combines with J gene TRBJ1-2; maybe TRBD1 (6 bases). The V gene lost 5 bases and the J gene lost 3 bases, with 19 bases spanning the gap. The length of the CDR3 is 16 residues. Germline lookup yields CDR1 LNHDA and CDR2 SQIVND (reference sequence). CDR3 nucleotide sequence: TGTGCCAGTAGTTGGGGCCGGGGGGGCGCCGACTATGGCTACACCTTC. Translation gives CASSWGRGGADYGYTF.

This clone was observed a single time. The V call is TRBV2, the J call TRBJ1-3; a weak D match, TRBD1 (6 bases). This CDR3 region has 15 residues. V lost 3 bases and J lost 2, with 11 bases in between. CDR1 is SNHLY, CDR2 FYNNEI, per germline. CDR3 DNA: TGTGCCAGCAGTGATTGGGGGCGAACTGGAAACACCATATATTTT. Protein sequence: CASSDWGRTGNTIYF. The variable domain in full, with the rest retrieved from reference TRBV2 and TRBJ1-3, is EPEVTQTPSHQVTQMGQEVILRCVPISNHLYFYWYRQILGQKVEFLVSFYNNEISEKSEIFDDQFSVERPDGSNFTLKIRSTKLEDSAMYFCASSDWGRTGNTIYFGEGSWLTVV.